This TCR beta chain was found in a study of monozygotic twins with inflammatory bowel disease (dated by TCRdb to the late 2010s). Looking at the study overall: The full study comprised 28 monozygotic twin pairs: nine German pairs (four IBD-concordant, five IBD-discordant) and 19 IBD-discordant Danish pairs. Disease-associated traits were sought mainly through comparisons between IBD patients and their genetically identical healthy co-twins within discordant pairs. Each individual had, on average, about 151 000 unique TCRalpha sequences and 181 000 unique TCRbeta sequences available for analysis. Study-wide conclusions, independent of this receptor: Repertoire similarity did not differ between concordant and discordant twins, possibly due to limited statistical power. Compared with healthy twins, IBD patients had fewer clonotypes in common with other individuals, a difference most pronounced in patients showing signs of disease activity. Differing immunosuppressive treatments among patients may have added background noise and inter-individual variability to the repertoires. The results gave no support for a single strong signal or clonotype linked to IBD. Different T cell subtypes could not be distinguished in the analysis. IBD patients had lower TCRbeta repertoire diversity, measured by the inverse Simpson index, than their healthy co-twins.

To note about this clonotype: It lacks a known antigen.

The CDR3 starts with the cysteine, ends with the phenylalanine, and has 12 residues. The coding DNA is unavailable. The germline V gene provides CDR1 SQVTM and CDR2 ANQGSEA. From each donor, an approximately 2.5 ml peripheral blood sample was collected into PAXgene tubes and kept at -80 degrees C. Without T cell sorting, total RNA was isolated from whole blood using the PAXgene blood miRNA kit on an automated QIAcube. Peripheral blood from monozygotic twin pairs, either concordant or discordant for inflammatory bowel disease, underwent deep TCRalpha and TCRbeta repertoire profiling that used unique molecular barcoding. For every twin pair, smoking habits were documented, and each individual was categorised as a current, former or never smoker. Receptor libraries were prepared by 5' RACE. Each TCR library was prepared from roughly 3.5 ug of total RNA. For each sample, cDNA synthesis was carried out in eight separate reactions using SMARTScribe reverse transcriptase. During cDNA synthesis, template switching introduced unique molecular identifiers that contained a 6-nucleotide sample barcode. TCRalpha and TCRbeta cDNA was amplified in two nested PCRs of around 15 and 9 cycles, and bead purification was carried out after each PCR. Before amplification, the cDNA was treated with uracil DNA-glycosylase and purified using the QIAquick PCR purification kit. The second PCR added Illumina TruSeq-compatible adapters along with sample-specific barcodes. Library quality and concentration were checked on TapeStation and Qubit, and libraries were pooled at approximately 4.7 ng each. Sequencing of pooled libraries was carried out on an Illumina HiSeq2500 single-index Rapid Run using 2 x 100 bp reads and custom sequencing primers. In the source study's methods: MiGEC version 1.2.6 was used for UMI-based consensus assembly to correct PCR and sequencing errors. MiXCR version 2.1.1 was used for V(D)J alignment, clonotype assembly and CDR3 extraction. To normalise gene usage, clonotype sharing and MAIT/NKT TCR abundance, the top 1000, 10 000 and 20 000 clonotypes in each sample were analysed. Diversity was computed as the inverse Simpson index with the vegan R package after downsampling to 27 000 UMIs. Paired Mann-Whitney U tests were applied to discordant twin pairs, with Benjamini-Hochberg correction for multiple testing. TCRdb reprocessed the reads into one record per CDR3 protein sequence, lacking DNA. TCRdb, not the authors, supplied the V and J calls. The sample's records list around 150,000 distinct CDR3 sequences. The ten largest account for approximately 2.5% of the sample.

Source material: blood. The V gene is TRBV29-1 and the J gene is TRBJ2-7; absent DNA, TCRdb's TRBD1 call cannot be checked. The receptor was isolated from a human donor with ulcerative colitis or Crohn's disease, or a healthy co-twin of an affected twin (not recorded which). CDR3 loop: CSAEGGTDEQYF.